This TCR beta chain is from a study of blood T cell repertoires in COVID-19. Across the study: COVID-19 samples collected from the United States, Italy and Spain covered acute and convalescent phases. T cells, B-cell-depleted T cells, or PBMCs supplied cDNA or gDNA.

Recruited during active infection, patients (from Seattle) were subsequently followed longitudinally. In the original processing: Amplification of reference gene primers provided the estimated nucleated cell counts. Measured with immunoSEQ multiplex PCR; TCRdb has only the in-frame clones, and not every one. V, J and clone size are taken as reported in that table, and D and trimming were inferred from the DNA itself. The data show around 60,000 clones, 55% to 75% seen once. V shed 4 bases, J shed 4 bases, and the junction held 7 bases outside the gene matches. Germline V gives CDR1 LGHNA, CDR2 YSLEER. The CDR3 has 16 amino acids.

The V gene is TRBV4-3, the J gene TRBJ2-2, with TRBD1 identical over 9 bases. The material sequenced was peripheral blood. The receptor was derived from a woman in her 70s with COVID-19, enrolled during active disease. CDR3 bases: TGCGCCAGCAGCCCGAGCCGGGACAGGGCCACCGGGGAGCTGTTTTTT. This gives the protein CASSPSRDRATGELFF.